The 22 T cell receptor beta chains given below trace back to one sample, sequenced in a study of a mutant IDH1 vaccine in newly diagnosed glioma. Time point of the sample: baseline, week 1 (first vaccination visit). Treatment given: pre-vaccination baseline after standard-of-care therapy. Clones were read by immunoSEQ multiplex PCR, and TCRdb kept only the in-frame ones, dropping some. The data contain 59,000 or so clones, around 92% of them singletons. The starting material was PBMCs, obtained from a glioma patient treated with radiotherapy, temozolomide or both. These receptors were taken from a middle-aged man with glioma.

The CDR3 loop reads CAWLVDMAGTGFSDTQYF. DNA of the CDR3: TGTGCCTGGTTGGTCGATATGGCCGGGACAGGGTTCTCAGATACGCAGTATTTT. V gene TRBV30 combines with J gene TRBJ2-3, with TRBD1 matching over 9 bases. The trim removed 5 bases at V and 4 bases at J, leaving 19 bases unmatched. The CDR3 is 18 amino acids. From germline, CDR1 is GTSNPN and CDR2 SVGIG (reference sequence).

This rearrangement joins TRBV7-2 to TRBJ2-1; 7 bases are shared with TRBD2. This CDR3 comprises 14 residues. CDR1 is SGHTA and CDR2 is FQGNSA in the germline V gene. V was clipped by 1 base and J by 7 bases; unmatched bases: 4. For the CDR3, the DNA is TGTGCCAGCAGCTTAGGCGGGGGACCAAATGAGCAGTTCTTC. Translated, it gives CASSLGGGPNEQFF.

V gene TRBV4-1 combines with J gene TRBJ2-7; no definite D call. This CDR3 is built from 12 residues. Germline lookup yields CDR1 MGHRA and CDR2 YSYEKL. V lost 0 bases, J lost 12 bases, and 12 bases lay in between. CDR3 region: CASSQESNGVYF. The CDR3 nucleotides are TGCGCCAGCAGCCAAGAGAGTAATGGCGTGTACTTC.

The gene calls are TRBV7-9 and TRBJ1-1; the match to TRBD1 covers 8 bases. Germline V CDR1 and CDR2: SEHNR, FQNEAQ (reference sequence). The CDR3 has 15 residues. The V segment lost 5 bases and the J segment 1 base; nucleotides outside the gene matches: 6. CDR3 sequence (DNA): TGTGCCAGCAGCCAAGGACAGGGCCCGAACACTGAAGCTTTCTTT. It encodes CASSQGQGPNTEAFF.

This chain joins TRBV5-1 and TRBJ1-3; 7 nucleotides align to TRBD1. Per the germline V gene, CDR1 is SGHRS and CDR2 is YFSETQ. This CDR3 comprises 15 residues. J was trimmed by 0 bases and V by 4 bases; bases with no gene match: 4. CDR3 protein: CASSNRQGSGNTIYF. In nucleotides, the CDR3 is TGCGCCAGCAGCAACCGACAGGGCTCTGGAAACACCATATATTTT.

The chain links TRBV5-5 to TRBJ1-1, with D perhaps TRBD1 (5 bases). The germline V and J ends were trimmed by 4 bases and 5 bases, with 12 bases remaining between them. Germline CDR1 SGHKS, CDR2 YYEKEE (reference sequence). The CDR3 is 13 residues long. CDR3 sequence (DNA): TGTGCCAGCAGCCTAGTGGGACCGACTGAAGCTTTCTTT. Translation gives CASSLVGPTEAFF.

This clone was seen a single time. In DNA, the CDR3 is TGTGCCGTACAGGGGGGCACTGAAGCTTTCTTT. Protein sequence: CAVQGGTEAFF. The V call is TRBV10-3, the J call TRBJ1-1; 8 nucleotides agree with TRBD1. The CDR3 loop spans 11 amino acids. The V segment lost 11 bases and the J segment 4 bases; nucleotides outside the gene matches: 3. CDR1 is ENHRY and CDR2 is SYGVKD in the germline V gene.

The genes are TRBV6-1 and TRBJ2-7, with TRBD2 as a possible D gene (6 bases). The CDR3 is made up of 12 amino acids. Between the trimmed V and J ends, which lost 6 bases and 4 bases, there was a span of 10 bases. Looked up from germline, CDR1 is MNHNS and CDR2 is SASEGT. The CDR3 DNA reads TGTGCCAGCAGCCCCGCGGGATACGAGCAGTACTTC. It specifies CASSPAGYEQYF.

The chain recombines TRBV6-1 with TRBJ2-3; D is perhaps TRBD2 (6 bases). CDR3 length: 14 residues. The V end lost 6 bases, the J end lost 7 bases, and 17 bases lay between the germline ends. Germline V gives CDR1 MNHNS, CDR2 SASEGT. Here the CDR3 reads CASRYSMEGNTQYF. CDR3 nucleotides: TGTGCCAGCAGATACAGTATGGAGGGGAATACGCAGTATTTT.

The chain couples TRBV2 to TRBJ2-5, with a weak D call TRBD2 (7 bases). Trimming removed 4 bases at V and 5 bases at J, with 17 bases between. The CDR3 spans 15 residues. Germline lookup yields CDR1 SNHLY and CDR2 FYNNEI. CDR3: CASSVPPGGRETQYF. The CDR3 DNA is TGTGCCAGCAGTGTCCCTCCCGGGGGGCGGGAGACCCAGTACTTC. Using reference TRBV2 and TRBJ2-5 for the parts outside the CDR3, the full variable domain is EPEVTQTPSHQVTQMGQEVILRCVPISNHLYFYWYRQILGQKVEFLVSFYNNEISEKSEIFDDQFSVERPDGSNFTLKIRSTKLEDSAMYFCASSVPPGGRETQYFGPGTRLLVL.

The chain joins TRBV27 to TRBJ2-2; D is possibly TRBD1 (5 bases). The germline V gene has CDR1 MNHEY and CDR2 SMNVEV (reference sequence). This CDR3 has 18 amino acids. The V and J ends lost 3 bases and 0 bases respectively, with 17 bases between them. The CDR3 spells CASSLSRGHITNTGELFF. For the CDR3, the DNA is TGTGCCAGCAGTTTGTCCCGTGGACATATAACGAACACCGGGGAGCTGTTTTTT.

This chain connects TRBV15 to TRBJ2-7; no clear D. V dropped 1 base and J dropped 1 base, with 8 bases sitting between them. Looked up from germline, CDR1 is LNHNV and CDR2 is YYDKDF (reference sequence). CDR3 length equals 14 residues. The CDR3 protein is CATSRGAGSYEQYF. The CDR3 DNA is TGTGCCACCAGCAGAGGGGCAGGTTCCTACGAGCAGTACTTC.

This chain connects TRBV4-1 to TRBJ2-7, with TRBD1 matching 9 bases. The ends lost 4 bases at V and 2 bases at J; junction bases unmatched: 3. The CDR3 spans 14 residues. Germline V gene sequence: CDR1 MGHRA, CDR2 YSYEKL. The chain's CDR3 is CASSLGQGTYEQYF. For the CDR3, the DNA is TGCGCCAGCAGCCTGGGACAGGGAACCTACGAGCAGTACTTC.

The J gene is TRBJ2-1, the V gene TRBV5-4; 8 bases map to TRBD2. CDR3 length equals 15 residues. V shed 4 bases and J 0 bases; nucleotides not matched to a gene: 3. Per the germline V gene, CDR1 is SGHNT and CDR2 is YYREEE (reference sequence). The CDR3 sequence is CASSPRGASYNEQFF. CDR3 DNA: TGTGCCAGCAGCCCGCGGGGGGCCTCCTACAATGAGCAGTTCTTC.

The CDR3 nucleotides read TGTGCCAGCAGCCGGGGCGGGCGGGGGAGCAATCAGCCCCAGCATTTT. The encoded protein is CASSRGGRGSNQPQHF. The J gene is TRBJ1-5, the V gene TRBV7-2; maybe TRBD1 (5 bases). Germline values: CDR1 SGHTA, CDR2 FQGNSA. The V and J ends lost 5 bases and 1 base respectively, with 15 bases between them. The CDR3 contains 16 residues.

The chain links TRBV27 to TRBJ1-1, with 7 bases that match TRBD1. The CDR3 contains 14 residues. The V gene end was trimmed by 3 bases and the J gene end by 3 bases; junction bases not matched to a gene: 4. Per the germline V gene, CDR1 is MNHEY and CDR2 is SMNVEV (reference sequence). The CDR3 sequence is CASSFTGEDTEAFF. The CDR3 DNA reads as TGTGCCAGCAGTTTTACAGGGGAAGACACTGAAGCTTTCTTT.

The V gene is TRBV19, the J gene TRBJ1-1, with a possible D match to TRBD1 (5 bases). V was shortened by 7 bases and J by 0 bases, with 12 bases between the two germline ends. This CDR3 is built from 14 residues. The germline V gene encodes CDR1 LNHDA and CDR2 SQIVND (reference sequence). The CDR3 DNA follows: TGTGCCAGTACCATGGACACATTGAACACTGAAGCTTTCTTT. Translation gives CASTMDTLNTEAFF.

This clone was counted a single time. The rearrangement uses TRBV5-1 and TRBJ2-7; D not certain. The CDR3 totals 15 residues. From germline, CDR1 is SGHRS and CDR2 YFSETQ. With 4 bases removed from V and 5 bases from J, the gap between germline ends came to 19 bases. This chain's CDR3 is CASSPRQDPPNEQYF. CDR3 DNA sequence: TGCGCCAGCAGCCCGCGGCAGGATCCCCCAAACGAGCAGTACTTC.

The V and J genes are TRBV15 and TRBJ2-6, with D possibly TRBD1 on 5 matching bases. V was clipped by 0 bases and J by 1 base, with 7 bases between them. Germline V gives CDR1 LNHNV, CDR2 YYDKDF (reference sequence). This CDR3 has 16 amino acids. In DNA form, the CDR3 reads TGTGCCACCAGCAGAGATCCAGGGTCTGGGGCCAACGTCCTGACTTTC. Amino acids: CATSRDPGSGANVLTF.

This chain connects TRBV6-5 to TRBJ1-6; D might be TRBD1 (5 bases). This CDR3 spans 12 amino acids. Trimming removed 8 bases at V and 10 bases at J, with 12 bases between. CDR1 and CDR2 (germline): MNHEY, SVGAGI. CDR3 in amino acids: CASSTGRSPLHF. The CDR3 region has the DNA TGTGCCAGCTCCACAGGCAGATCACCCCTCCACTTT.

The V call is TRBV18, the J call TRBJ1-5; tentative D call: TRBD1 (6 bases). Germline CDR1 and CDR2: KGHSH and LQKENI. This CDR3 comprises 14 residues. The V gene lost 5 bases and the J gene lost 4 bases, with 12 bases spanning the gap. The CDR3 coding sequence is TGTGCCAGCTCAGCCGGACAGACTAATCAGCCCCAGCATTTT. Translating it yields CASSAGQTNQPQHF.

V is TRBV7-2 and J is TRBJ1-1; no clear D. Deletions cut 2 bases from V and 2 bases from J, with 12 bases between. Germline CDR1 SGHTA, CDR2 FQGNSA. The length of the CDR3 is 15 residues. CDR3 loop: CASSLNAGENTEAFF. The CDR3 DNA reads TGTGCCAGCAGCTTAAACGCGGGAGAAAACACTGAAGCTTTCTTT.